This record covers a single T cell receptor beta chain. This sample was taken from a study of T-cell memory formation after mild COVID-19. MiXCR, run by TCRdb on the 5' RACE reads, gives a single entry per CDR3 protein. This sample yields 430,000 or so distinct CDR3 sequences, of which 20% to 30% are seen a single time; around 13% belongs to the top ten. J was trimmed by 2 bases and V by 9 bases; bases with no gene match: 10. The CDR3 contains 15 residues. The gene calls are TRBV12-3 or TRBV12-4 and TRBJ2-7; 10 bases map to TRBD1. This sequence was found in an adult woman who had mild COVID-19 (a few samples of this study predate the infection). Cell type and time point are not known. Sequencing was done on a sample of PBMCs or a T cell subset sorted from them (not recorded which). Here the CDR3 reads CARALRDRGTYEQYF. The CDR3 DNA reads TGTGCCAGGGCCCTACGGGACAGGGGAACCTACGAGCAGTACTTC.